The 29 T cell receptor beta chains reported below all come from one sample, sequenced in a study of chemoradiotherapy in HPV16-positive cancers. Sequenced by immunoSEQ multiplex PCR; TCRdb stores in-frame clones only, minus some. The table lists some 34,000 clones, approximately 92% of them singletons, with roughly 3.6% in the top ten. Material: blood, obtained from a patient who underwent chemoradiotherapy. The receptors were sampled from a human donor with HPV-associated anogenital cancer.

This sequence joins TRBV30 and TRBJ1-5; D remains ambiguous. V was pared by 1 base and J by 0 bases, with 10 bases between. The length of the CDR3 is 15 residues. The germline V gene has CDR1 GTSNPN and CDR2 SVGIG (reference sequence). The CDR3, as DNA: TGTGCCTGGAGTGCCATGGCGGGTAGCAATCAGCCCCAGCATTTT. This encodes CAWSAMAGSNQPQHF.

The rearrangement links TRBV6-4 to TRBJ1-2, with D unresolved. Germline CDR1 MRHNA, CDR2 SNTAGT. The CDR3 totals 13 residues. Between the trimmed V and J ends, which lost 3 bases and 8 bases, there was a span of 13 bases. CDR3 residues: CASSDGEARGYTF. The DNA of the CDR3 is TGTGCCAGCAGTGATGGGGAGGCCCGGGGCTACACCTTC.

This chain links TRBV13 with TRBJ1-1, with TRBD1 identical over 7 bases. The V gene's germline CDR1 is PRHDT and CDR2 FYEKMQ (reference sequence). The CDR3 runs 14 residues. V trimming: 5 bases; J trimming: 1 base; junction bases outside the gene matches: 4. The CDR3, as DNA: TGTGCCAGCAGCACCGGGACAGCGAACACTGAAGCTTTCTTT. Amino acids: CASSTGTANTEAFF.

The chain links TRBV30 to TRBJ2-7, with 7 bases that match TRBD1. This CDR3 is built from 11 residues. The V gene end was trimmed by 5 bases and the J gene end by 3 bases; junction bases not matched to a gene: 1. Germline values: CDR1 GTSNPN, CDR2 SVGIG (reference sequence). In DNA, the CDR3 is TGTGCCTGGGGGACAGACTACGAGCAGTACTTC. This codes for CAWGTDYEQYF.

The CDR3 protein is CASSQVFSGTYEQYF. In DNA, the CDR3 is TGCGCCAGCAGCCAAGTGTTCAGCGGAACCTACGAGCAGTACTTC. The rearrangement uses TRBV4-3 and TRBJ2-7; TRBD2 might be the D (5 bases). Trimming removed 1 base at V and 2 bases at J, with 12 bases between. The CDR3 totals 15 residues. The germline V gene encodes CDR1 LGHNA and CDR2 YSLEER.

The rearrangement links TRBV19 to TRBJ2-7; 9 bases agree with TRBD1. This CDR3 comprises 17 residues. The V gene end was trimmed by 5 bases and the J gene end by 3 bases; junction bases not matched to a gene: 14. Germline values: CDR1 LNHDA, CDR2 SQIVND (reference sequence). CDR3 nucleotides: TGTGCCAGTAGTCATAGATCCGGGACAGGGAGACTCTACGAGCAGTACTTC. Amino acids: CASSHRSGTGRLYEQYF.

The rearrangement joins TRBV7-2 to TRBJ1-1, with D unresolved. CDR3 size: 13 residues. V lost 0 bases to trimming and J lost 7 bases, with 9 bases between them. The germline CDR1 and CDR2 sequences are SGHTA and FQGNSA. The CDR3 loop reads CASSLAVGNEAFF. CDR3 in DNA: TGTGCCAGCAGCTTAGCTGTCGGCAATGAAGCTTTCTTT.

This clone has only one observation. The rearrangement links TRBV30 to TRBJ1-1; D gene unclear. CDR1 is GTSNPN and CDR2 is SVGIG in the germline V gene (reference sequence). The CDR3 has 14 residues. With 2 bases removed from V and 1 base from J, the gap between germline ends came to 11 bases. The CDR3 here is CAWSKVLRNTEAFF. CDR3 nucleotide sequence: TGTGCCTGGAGTAAGGTACTAAGGAACACTGAAGCTTTCTTT.

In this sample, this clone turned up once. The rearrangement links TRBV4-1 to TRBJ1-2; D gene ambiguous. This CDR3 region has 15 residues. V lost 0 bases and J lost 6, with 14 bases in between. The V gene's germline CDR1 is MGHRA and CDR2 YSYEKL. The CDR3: CASSQDLIGSNGYTF. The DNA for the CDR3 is TGCGCCAGCAGCCAAGATCTAATAGGGTCTAATGGCTACACCTTC.

CDR3 region: CASSSSSGDTQYF. CDR3 DNA: TGTGCCAGCAGCTCGAGTAGCGGGGATACGCAGTATTTT. The chain employs TRBV7-2 and TRBJ2-3; 7 bases are shared with TRBD2. CDR1 is SGHTA, CDR2 FQGNSA, per germline. V shed 4 bases, J shed 6 bases, and the junction held 4 bases outside the gene matches. This CDR3 has 13 amino acids. Filled out from reference TRBV7-2 and TRBJ2-3, the complete variable domain reads GAGVSQSPSNKVTEKGKDVELRCDPISGHTALYWYRQSLGQGLEFLIYFQGNSAPDKSGLPSDRFSAERTGGSVSTLTIQRTQQEDSAVYLCASSSSSGDTQYFGPGTRLTVL.

The CDR3 spells CASPPGGVLPDTQYF. The DNA for the CDR3 is TGTGCCAGCCCCCCGGGGGGGGTCCTGCCGGATACGCAGTATTTT. The J gene is TRBJ2-3, the V gene TRBV7-9; 8 nucleotides line up with TRBD2. This CDR3 region has 15 residues. Trimming took 8 bases from V and 6 from J; bases not matched to a gene: 13. Germline CDR1 reads SEHNR; CDR2 reads FQNEAQ (reference sequence).

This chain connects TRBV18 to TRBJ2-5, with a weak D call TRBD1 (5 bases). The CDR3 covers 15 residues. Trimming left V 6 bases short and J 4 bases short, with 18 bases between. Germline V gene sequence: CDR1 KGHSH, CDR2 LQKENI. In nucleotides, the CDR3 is TGTGCCAGCTCCTTAATCCCCCAGGGCGGAGAGACCCAGTACTTC. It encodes CASSLIPQGGETQYF.

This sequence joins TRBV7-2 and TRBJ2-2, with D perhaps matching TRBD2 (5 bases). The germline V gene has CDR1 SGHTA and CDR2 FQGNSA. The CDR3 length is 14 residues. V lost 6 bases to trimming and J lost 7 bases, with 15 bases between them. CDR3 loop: CASRNAGLSGELFF. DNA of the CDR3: TGTGCCAGCAGGAACGCGGGCCTGAGCGGGGAGCTGTTTTTT. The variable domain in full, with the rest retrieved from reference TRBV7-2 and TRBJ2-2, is GAGVSQSPSNKVTEKGKDVELRCDPISGHTALYWYRQSLGQGLEFLIYFQGNSAPDKSGLPSDRFSAERTGGSVSTLTIQRTQQEDSAVYLCASRNAGLSGELFFGEGSRLTVL.

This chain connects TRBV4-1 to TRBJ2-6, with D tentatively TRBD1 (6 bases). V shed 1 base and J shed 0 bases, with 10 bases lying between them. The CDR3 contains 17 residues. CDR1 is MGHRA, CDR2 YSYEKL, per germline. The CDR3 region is CASSQAGQISGANVLTF. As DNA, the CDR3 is TGCGCCAGCAGCCAAGCAGGACAGATCTCTGGGGCCAACGTCCTGACTTTC.

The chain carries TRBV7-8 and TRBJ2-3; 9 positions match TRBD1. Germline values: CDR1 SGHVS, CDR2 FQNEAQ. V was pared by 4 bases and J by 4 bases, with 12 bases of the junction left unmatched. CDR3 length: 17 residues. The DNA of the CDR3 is TGTGCCAGCAGCTATAGGGTGGGACAGGGAAGCCCAGATACGCAGTATTTT. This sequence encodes CASSYRVGQGSPDTQYF.

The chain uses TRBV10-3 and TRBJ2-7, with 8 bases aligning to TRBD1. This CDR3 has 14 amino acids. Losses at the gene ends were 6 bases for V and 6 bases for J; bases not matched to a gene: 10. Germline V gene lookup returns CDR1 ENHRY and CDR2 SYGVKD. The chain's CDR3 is CAISEETGDPEQYF. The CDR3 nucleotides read TGTGCCATCAGCGAGGAGACAGGGGATCCCGAGCAGTACTTC.

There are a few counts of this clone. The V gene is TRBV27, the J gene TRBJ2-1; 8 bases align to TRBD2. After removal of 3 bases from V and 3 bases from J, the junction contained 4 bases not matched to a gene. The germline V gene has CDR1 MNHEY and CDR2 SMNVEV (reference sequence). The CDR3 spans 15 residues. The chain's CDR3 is CASSFRGGNYNEQFF. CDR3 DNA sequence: TGTGCCAGCAGTTTCCGCGGGGGGAACTACAATGAGCAGTTCTTC.

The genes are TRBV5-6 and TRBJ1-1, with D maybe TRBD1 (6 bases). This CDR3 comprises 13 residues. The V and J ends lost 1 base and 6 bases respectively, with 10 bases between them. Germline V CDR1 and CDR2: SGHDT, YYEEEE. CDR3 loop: CASSLMEGAEAFF. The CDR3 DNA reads TGTGCCAGCAGCTTGATGGAGGGGGCTGAAGCTTTCTTT.

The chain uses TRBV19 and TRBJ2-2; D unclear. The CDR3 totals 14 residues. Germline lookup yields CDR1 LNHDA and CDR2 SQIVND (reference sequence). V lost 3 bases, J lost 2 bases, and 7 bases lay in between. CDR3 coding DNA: TGTGCCAGTAGTATGAGCAGAAACACCGGGGAGCTGTTTTTT. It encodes CASSMSRNTGELFF.

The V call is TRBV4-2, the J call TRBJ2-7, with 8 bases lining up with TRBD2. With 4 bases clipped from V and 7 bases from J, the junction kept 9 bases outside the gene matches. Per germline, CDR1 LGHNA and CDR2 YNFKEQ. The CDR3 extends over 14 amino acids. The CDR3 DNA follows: TGTGCCAGCAGCCTCCGGACTAGCCTGGGGGAGCAGTACTTC. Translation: CASSLRTSLGEQYF.

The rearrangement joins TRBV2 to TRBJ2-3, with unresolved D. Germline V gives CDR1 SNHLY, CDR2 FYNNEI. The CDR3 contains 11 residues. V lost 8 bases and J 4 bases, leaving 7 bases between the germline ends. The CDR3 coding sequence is TGTGCCAGCGGGAACTCAGATACGCAGTATTTT. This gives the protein CASGNSDTQYF.

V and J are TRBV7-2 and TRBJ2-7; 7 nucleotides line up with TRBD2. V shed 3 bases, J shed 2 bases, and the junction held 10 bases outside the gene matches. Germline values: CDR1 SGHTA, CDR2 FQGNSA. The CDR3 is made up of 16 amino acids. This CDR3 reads CASSFSGAGVPYEQYF. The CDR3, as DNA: TGTGCCAGCAGCTTCTCGGGTGCGGGGGTACCCTACGAGCAGTACTTC. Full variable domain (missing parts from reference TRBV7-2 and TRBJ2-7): GAGVSQSPSNKVTEKGKDVELRCDPISGHTALYWYRQSLGQGLEFLIYFQGNSAPDKSGLPSDRFSAERTGGSVSTLTIQRTQQEDSAVYLCASSFSGAGVPYEQYFGPGTRLTVT.

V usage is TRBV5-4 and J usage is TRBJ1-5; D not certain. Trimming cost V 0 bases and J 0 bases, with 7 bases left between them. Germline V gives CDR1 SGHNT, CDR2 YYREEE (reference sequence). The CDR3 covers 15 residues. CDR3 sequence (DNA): TGTGCCAGCAGCTTGGGGACTTCTAGCAATCAGCCCCAGCATTTT. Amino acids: CASSLGTSSNQPQHF.

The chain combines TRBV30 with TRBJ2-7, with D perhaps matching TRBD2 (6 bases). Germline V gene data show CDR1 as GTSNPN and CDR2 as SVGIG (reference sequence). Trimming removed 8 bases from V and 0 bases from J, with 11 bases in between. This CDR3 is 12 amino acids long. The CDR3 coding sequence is TGTGCCGGGGGGACGTCCTCCTACGAGCAGTACTTC. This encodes CAGGTSSYEQYF.

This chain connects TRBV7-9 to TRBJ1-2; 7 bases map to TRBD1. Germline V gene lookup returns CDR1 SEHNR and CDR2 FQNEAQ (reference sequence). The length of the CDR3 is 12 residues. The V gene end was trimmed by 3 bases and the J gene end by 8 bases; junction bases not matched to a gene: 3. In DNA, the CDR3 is TGTGCCAGCAGCTTGGACAGGAGGGGCTACACCTTC. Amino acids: CASSLDRRGYTF.

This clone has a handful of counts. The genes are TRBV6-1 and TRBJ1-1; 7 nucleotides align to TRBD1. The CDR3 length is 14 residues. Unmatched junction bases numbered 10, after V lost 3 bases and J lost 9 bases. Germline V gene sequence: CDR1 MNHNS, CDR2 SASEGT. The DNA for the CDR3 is TGTGCCAGCAGTGATCCGACAGGGTCGGACAAAGCTTTCTTT. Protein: CASSDPTGSDKAFF.

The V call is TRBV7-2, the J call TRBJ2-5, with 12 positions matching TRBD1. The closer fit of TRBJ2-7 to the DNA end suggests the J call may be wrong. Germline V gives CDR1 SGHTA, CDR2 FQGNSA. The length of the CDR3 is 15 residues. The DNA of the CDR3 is TGTGCCAGCAGCTACCGGGACAGGGGGCGAAACGAGCAGTACTTC. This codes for CASSYRDRGRNEQYF.

The CDR3 is CSVKEAGQRTGELFF. The CDR3 DNA follows: TGCAGCGTCAAGGAGGCCGGACAGCGGACCGGGGAGCTGTTTTTT. V and J are TRBV29-1 and TRBJ2-2; a weak D match, TRBD1 (6 bases). CDR1 is SQVTM and CDR2 is ANQGSEA in the germline V gene. There are 15 residues in the CDR3. The V end was cut by 6 bases, the J end by 5 bases, with 19 bases between.

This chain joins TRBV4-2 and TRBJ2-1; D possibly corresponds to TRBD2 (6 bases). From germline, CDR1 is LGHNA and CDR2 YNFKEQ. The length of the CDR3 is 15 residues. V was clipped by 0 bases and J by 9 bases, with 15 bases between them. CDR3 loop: CASSQEGPLEGEQFF. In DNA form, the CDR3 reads TGTGCCAGCAGCCAAGAAGGACCTCTGGAGGGTGAGCAGTTCTTC.